This T cell receptor beta chain came from a study of OX40 agonist ivuxolimab in advanced cancers. The overall study: Three patients, one with hepatocellular carcinoma and two with cutaneous melanoma, achieved partial responses.

Sampling times: baseline, cycle 4 day 1, cycle 7 day 1. Libraries were prepared by immunoSEQ multiplex PCR; TCRdb keeps only in-frame clonotypes and omits some of them. Of more than 50,000 clones in the sample, roughly nine tenths are singletons; the top ten hold 12%. Trimming cost V 0 bases and J 5 bases, with 14 bases left between them. This CDR3 contains 15 residues. The germline gives CDR1 ENHRY, CDR2 SYGVKD. This specimen consisted of CD4+ or CD8+ T cells sorted from blood, obtained in a trial of the OX40 agonist ivuxolimab. The chain has TRBV10-3 and TRBJ2-7; D is ambiguous. The TCR sequence derives from an adult with an advanced solid tumor such as melanoma, head and neck, liver or kidney cancer. DNA for the CDR3: TGTGCCATCAGTGAGTCCGTGGGCCAAACGGACGAGCAGTACTTC. This translates into CAISESVGQTDEQYF.